This TCR beta chain was obtained from a study of T cells in Graves' hyperthyroidism and ophthalmopathy. V was shortened by 3 bases and J by 1 base, with 10 bases between the two germline ends. The germline V gene has CDR1 MDHEN and CDR2 SYDVKM. CDR3 length: 16 amino acids. RNA transcripts yielded amplified TCR beta CDR3 regions. During a first-round RT-PCR of the TCR CDR3, the HTBI primer set was used. TCRdb reanalysed the multiplex PCR reads using MiXCR and keeps one entry per CDR3 protein. The table includes roughly 170,000 distinct CDR3 sequences, approximately 17% detected once. This clonotype appeared many times.

The sequence was obtained from a woman between 50 and 59 years old with Graves' hyperthyroidism. V usage is TRBV28 and J usage is TRBJ2-6, with D unresolved. Sequenced material: blood. The CDR3 spells CASSLHRFSGANVLTF. CDR3 bases: TGTGCCAGCAGTTTGCACCGATTTTCTGGGGCCAACGTCCTGACTTTC.